The 29 T cell receptor beta chains in this list originate from one sample, sequenced in a study of cytomegalovirus exposure and HLA in healthy donors. Primers: 60 Vbeta forward and 13 Jbeta reverse. TCRdb keeps only in-frame clones here, not all; method: immunoSEQ multiplex PCR. This table has 110,000 to 150,000 clones, roughly four fifths appearing once. Specimen: PBMCs. These receptors were collected from a middle-aged man in good health and CMV-seropositive.

The V and J genes are TRBV7-2 and TRBJ2-7; 16 positions agree with TRBD2. This CDR3 spans 18 amino acids. Trimming removed 1 base from V and 3 bases from J; junction bases left unmatched: 6. Germline V gives CDR1 SGHTA, CDR2 FQGNSA. The CDR3 region has the DNA TGTGCCAGCAGCTTAGAGGGACTAGCGGGGGGGCCGGTCTACGAGCAGTACTTC. Residues: CASSLEGLAGGPVYEQYF.

This chain links TRBV9 with TRBJ1-1; D is uncertain. This CDR3 region has 14 residues. Germline lookup yields CDR1 SGDLS and CDR2 YYNGEE. Trimming removed 6 bases at V and 2 bases at J, with 14 bases between. CDR3 in DNA: TGTGCCAGCAATCGAGGCAATTACAACACTGAAGCTTTCTTT. This translates into CASNRGNYNTEAFF.

This chain joins TRBV11-2 and TRBJ2-3; TRBD2 matches at 7 bases. The junction had 14 bases not matched to a gene; V was cut back by 5 bases and J by 3 bases. The germline gives CDR1 SGHAT, CDR2 FQNNGV. The CDR3 loop spans 17 amino acids. CDR3 nucleotides: TGTGCCAGCAGCCAGATCCGGGCTAGCGGAATTACAGATACGCAGTATTTT. This codes for CASSQIRASGITDTQYF.

This chain joins TRBV27 and TRBJ1-4; D remains unclear. The CDR3 contains 14 residues. V was clipped by 6 bases and J by 0 bases, with 8 bases between them. The germline CDR1 and CDR2 sequences are MNHEY and SMNVEV (reference sequence). CDR3 region: CASRGSATNEKLFF. The CDR3 nucleotides read TGTGCCAGCAGGGGGAGTGCAACTAATGAAAAACTGTTTTTT.

This clone was seen more than once but under ten times. This chain joins TRBV5-4 and TRBJ2-7; D gene ambiguous. The ends were cut back, 4 bases at V and 1 base at J, with 9 bases in the middle. Germline V gene lookup returns CDR1 SGHNT and CDR2 YYREEE (reference sequence). The CDR3 totals 13 residues. In nucleotides, the CDR3 is TGTGCCAGCAGCCCCACAGATTCCTACGAGCAGTACTTC. Protein product: CASSPTDSYEQYF. The full variable domain, with the rest looked up from reference TRBV5-4 and TRBJ2-7, is ETGVTQSPTHLIKTRGQQVTLRCSSQSGHNTVSWYQQALGQGPQFIFQYYREEENGRGNFPPRFSGLQFPNYSSELNVNALELDDSALYLCASSPTDSYEQYFGPGTRLTVT.

This chain joins TRBV4-1 and TRBJ2-7, with a possible D match to TRBD1 (6 bases). V was cut by 4 bases and J by 2 bases, with 12 bases left in between. Germline V lookup: CDR1 MGHRA, CDR2 YSYEKL. The CDR3 sequence is 14 residues long. CDR3 residues: CASSPWGQTYEQYF. DNA for the CDR3: TGCGCCAGCAGCCCCTGGGGACAAACCTACGAGCAGTACTTC.

In regard to this clone: Other DNA sequences from this sample encode an identical CDR3 as well. V usage is TRBV9 and J usage is TRBJ1-4; no clear D. Germline loops: CDR1 SGDLS, CDR2 YYNGEE. V was shortened by 1 base and J by 7 bases, with 11 bases between the two germline ends. The CDR3 covers 14 residues. In DNA form, the CDR3 reads TGTGCCAGCAGCGTAACAAGCGGAGGTGAAAAACTGTTTTTT. Residues: CASSVTSGGEKLFF.

The chain combines TRBV4-1 with TRBJ2-1; 8 bases line up with TRBD1. V gave up 0 bases and J gave up 12 bases; unmatched junction bases: 4. The germline CDR1 and CDR2 sequences are MGHRA and YSYEKL. The CDR3 sequence is 13 residues long. CDR3 region: CASSQDSGTGQFF. DNA for the CDR3: TGCGCCAGCAGCCAAGATTCAGGGACAGGGCAGTTCTTC.

V is TRBV5-1 and J is TRBJ2-7, with 10 nucleotides matching TRBD1. J gave up 12 bases and V 4 bases, and 16 bases lay outside the gene matches. Germline V lookup: CDR1 SGHRS, CDR2 YFSETQ. This CDR3 region has 15 residues. In DNA form, the CDR3 reads TGCGCCAGCAGCATAAAAGGGGACAGGGGCCGCGTGCGGTACTTC. It is translated as CASSIKGDRGRVRYF.

The chain employs TRBV5-1 and TRBJ2-7; 10 nucleotides line up with TRBD2. The CDR3 covers 15 residues. The ends lost 6 bases at V and 0 bases at J; junction bases unmatched: 6. Germline V lookup: CDR1 SGHRS, CDR2 YFSETQ. DNA of the CDR3: TGCGCCAGCAAGGCTAGCGGGAGAGGCTCCTACGAGCAGTACTTC. Protein: CASKASGRGSYEQYF.

The chain employs TRBV6-5 and TRBJ1-2; possibly TRBD1 for D (5 bases). V was clipped by 7 bases and J by 8 bases, with 14 bases between them. Germline lookup yields CDR1 MNHEY and CDR2 SVGAGI. The CDR3 is 12 amino acids. The CDR3 loop reads CASNHGGDGYTF. As DNA, the CDR3 is TGTGCCAGCAACCACGGGGGGGACGGCTACACCTTC.

The genes are TRBV10-3 and TRBJ2-1; 7 bases agree with TRBD2. The germline V gene encodes CDR1 ENHRY and CDR2 SYGVKD. There are 13 residues in the CDR3. CDR3 loop: CATGTTYYNEQFF. DNA for the CDR3: TGTGCGACCGGGACTACCTACTACAATGAGCAGTTCTTC.

The gene calls are TRBV5-1 and TRBJ2-7; 7 bases align to TRBD1. The CDR3 contains 14 residues. In germline, CDR1 is SGHRS, CDR2 YFSETQ. With 4 bases clipped from V and 2 bases from J, the junction kept 6 bases outside the gene matches. DNA of the CDR3: TGCGCCAGCAGCCAGGGGGACCATACCTACGAGCAGTACTTC. As protein: CASSQGDHTYEQYF.

This chain joins TRBV18 and TRBJ2-5; D possibly corresponds to TRBD1 (5 bases). Looked up from germline, CDR1 is KGHSH and CDR2 is LQKENI. This CDR3 has 13 amino acids. Trimming took off 0 bases at V and 5 bases at J, with 7 bases between the two ends. The CDR3 protein is CASSPPGVETQYF. The CDR3 DNA sequence: TGTGCCAGCTCACCACCAGGGGTGGAGACCCAGTACTTC.

This rearrangement joins TRBV9 to TRBJ2-3; a possible D gene is TRBD2 (6 bases). Trimming removed 0 bases at V and 8 bases at J, with 7 bases between. Per germline, CDR1 SGDLS and CDR2 YYNGEE. This CDR3 is 12 amino acids long. CDR3 nucleotide sequence: TGTGCCAGCAGCGTAGGGGGGGTTACGCAGTATTTT. Amino acid sequence: CASSVGGVTQYF.

V usage is TRBV9 and J usage is TRBJ2-5; possibly TRBD1 for D (6 bases). The CDR3 has 15 amino acids. CDR1 and CDR2 (germline): SGDLS, YYNGEE. The V and J ends lost 3 bases and 2 bases respectively, with 14 bases between them. The CDR3 DNA reads as TGTGCCAGCAGCGGTACAGGGATGGCTCAAGAGACCCAGTACTTC. Translation gives CASSGTGMAQETQYF. Supplemented by reference TRBV9 and TRBJ2-5, the full variable domain reads DSGVTQTPKHLITATGQRVTLRCSPRSGDLSVYWYQQSLDQGLQFLIQYYNGEERAKGNILERFSAQQFPDLHSELNLSSLELGDSALYFCASSGTGMAQETQYFGPGTRLLVL.

This clone was counted a single time. CDR3 residues: CASSPRDSPNEKLFF. For the CDR3, the DNA is TGTGCCAGTAGTCCCCGGGACAGCCCTAATGAAAAACTGTTTTTT. The J gene is TRBJ1-4, the V gene TRBV19, with TRBD1 matching 7 bases. This CDR3 has 15 amino acids. Germline V lookup: CDR1 LNHDA, CDR2 SQIVND (reference sequence). Germline trimming cut 5 bases from V and 3 bases from J; bases unmatched to any gene: 6. Based on the CDR3 plus reference TRBV19 and TRBJ1-4, the full variable domain is DGGITQSPKYLFRKEGQNVTLSCEQNLNHDAMYWYRQDPGQGLRLIYYSQIVNDFQKGDIAEGYSVSREKKESFPLTVTSAQKNPTAFYLCASSPRDSPNEKLFFGSGTQLSVL.

V gene TRBV6-5 combines with J gene TRBJ1-2; the match to TRBD1 covers 10 bases. The CDR3 has 13 amino acids. With 2 bases clipped from V and 10 bases from J, the junction kept 4 bases outside the gene matches. The germline V gene encodes CDR1 MNHEY and CDR2 SVGAGI. The CDR3 DNA reads as TGTGCCAGCAGTTACCGCGGGACAGGGGCCTACACCTTC. This sequence encodes CASSYRGTGAYTF.

The chain carries TRBV19 and TRBJ1-2; 9 bases fit TRBD1. CDR3 length: 14 residues. Unmatched junction bases numbered 5, after V lost 3 bases and J lost 6 bases. Germline values: CDR1 LNHDA, CDR2 SQIVND (reference sequence). The CDR3 is CASSIPWTGDGYTF. The DNA of the CDR3 is TGTGCCAGTAGTATCCCTTGGACAGGGGATGGCTACACCTTC.

The chain recombines TRBV6-5 with TRBJ2-7; 10 bases align to TRBD1. CDR1 and CDR2 from the germline V gene are MNHEY and SVGAGI. The CDR3 has 13 residues. The V gene end was trimmed by 4 bases and the J gene end by 6 bases; junction bases not matched to a gene: 3. Here the CDR3 DNA reads TGTGCCAGCAGTTTCAGGACAGGGGGCGAGCAGTACTTC. It translates to CASSFRTGGEQYF.

A few counts support this clone. This chain links TRBV27 with TRBJ1-1, with 7 bases that match TRBD1. Trimming removed 5 bases from V and 5 bases from J; junction bases left unmatched: 8. Germline V gives CDR1 MNHEY, CDR2 SMNVEV (reference sequence). The CDR3 is 14 amino acids. DNA of the CDR3: TGTGCCAGCAGTGAGCCGGGACAGTCGACTGAAGCTTTCTTT. Translating gives CASSEPGQSTEAFF.

CDR3 sequence: CASSWRTSDYNEQFF. The CDR3 DNA follows: TGTGCCAGCAGCTGGAGGACTAGCGACTACAATGAGCAGTTCTTC. The chain links TRBV7-2 to TRBJ2-1, with 9 bases fitting TRBD2. CDR1 is SGHTA, CDR2 FQGNSA, per germline. There are 15 residues in the CDR3. J was trimmed by 3 bases and V by 4 bases; bases with no gene match: 4.

The V and J genes are TRBV5-1 and TRBJ2-7, with D possibly being TRBD1 (7 bases). The CDR3 extends over 16 amino acids. Trimming pared 4 bases from V and 6 bases from J, leaving 23 bases between. From germline, CDR1 is SGHRS and CDR2 YFSETQ. CDR3 loop: CASSQSTGEAPSEQYF. In DNA, the CDR3 is TGCGCCAGCAGCCAATCAACAGGGGAGGCGCCTAGCGAGCAGTACTTC.

This rearrangement joins TRBV27 to TRBJ1-1, with D perhaps TRBD1 (5 bases). The germline gives CDR1 MNHEY, CDR2 SMNVEV (reference sequence). Trimming cost V 3 bases and J 0 bases, with 17 bases left between them. The CDR3 length is 17 residues. The CDR3 nucleotides are TGTGCCAGCAGTTTGGGCAGGGAAGTTTTTATGAACACTGAAGCTTTCTTT. It specifies CASSLGREVFMNTEAFF.

The chain uses TRBV6-5 and TRBJ2-7; D remains ambiguous. Germline assignment: CDR1 MNHEY and CDR2 SVGAGI. This CDR3 has 13 amino acids. V was cut by 2 bases and J by 1 base, with 6 bases left in between. The CDR3 bases are TGTGCCAGCAGTTACGACAATTCCTACGAGCAGTACTTC. Its translation is CASSYDNSYEQYF.

V is TRBV9 and J is TRBJ1-2, with D perhaps matching TRBD1 (6 bases). The CDR3 extends over 13 amino acids. The germline V gene encodes CDR1 SGDLS and CDR2 YYNGEE. The V gene lost 2 bases and the J gene lost 6 bases, with 11 bases spanning the gap. CDR3 sequence: CASSVGQGNGYTF. The CDR3 DNA is TGTGCCAGCAGCGTGGGTCAGGGGAATGGCTACACCTTC.

This clone turned up a few times. The chain joins TRBV9 to TRBJ1-2, with 9 bases that match TRBD1. The junction had 6 bases not matched to a gene; V was cut back by 4 bases and J by 5 bases. Germline V gene data show CDR1 as SGDLS and CDR2 as YYNGEE. The CDR3 is made up of 14 amino acids. This chain's CDR3 is CASSPGQGRYGYTF. The CDR3 coding sequence is TGTGCCAGCAGCCCGGGACAGGGCAGGTATGGCTACACCTTC.

The chain employs TRBV5-1 and TRBJ2-1, with 8 bases identical to TRBD2. CDR1 is SGHRS, CDR2 YFSETQ, per germline. V was pared by 4 bases and J by 5 bases, with 11 bases of the junction left unmatched. The CDR3 runs 16 residues. The CDR3 here is CASSPAPYGGDNEQFF. Here the CDR3 DNA reads TGCGCCAGCAGCCCCGCGCCGTACGGGGGGGACAATGAGCAGTTCTTC.

The chain joins TRBV6-5 to TRBJ2-1, with TRBD1 matching 10 bases. Losses at the gene ends were 6 bases for V and 8 bases for J; bases not matched to a gene: 7. From germline, CDR1 is MNHEY and CDR2 SVGAGI. The CDR3 runs to 14 residues. Written as DNA, the CDR3 is TGTGCCAGCAGCCCCGGGACAGGGGAATATGAGCAGTTCTTC. Its translation: CASSPGTGEYEQFF.